The rows below give T cell receptor beta chains drawn from one sample of a study of T-cell memory formation after mild COVID-19. Using its own MiXCR run on the 5' RACE reads, TCRdb lists one record per CDR3 protein. The sample records 200,000 to 250,000 distinct CDR3 sequences, approximately 10% being singletons. Specimen: PBMCs or a T cell subset sorted from them (not recorded which). Every receptor here comes from a man younger than 35 who had mild COVID-19 (a few samples of this study predate the infection). Cell type and time point are not known. Both conserved end residues are part of each CDR3. Each record gives: clone size, V gene, D gene, J gene, CDR3 DNA, CDR3 protein. The D gene is left open where the match is weak. Size is omitted from some rows. Given values are once, few, many or a class for expanded clones.

clone size: few
V gene: TRBV18
D gene: TRBD1
J gene: TRBJ1-1
CDR3 DNA: TGTGCCAGCTCACCTCGGGGGACAGGGGGCAGATCGAACACTGAAGCTTTCTTT
CDR3 protein: CASSPRGTGGRSNTEAFF

clone size: -
V gene: TRBV4-1
D gene: TRBD1
J gene: TRBJ1-2
CDR3 DNA: TGCGCCAGCAGCCAAGCCATGGGAGGGGGCAACTATGGCTACACCTTC
CDR3 protein: CASSQAMGGGNYGYTF

clone size: few
V gene: TRBV12-3/TRBV12-4
D gene: -
J gene: TRBJ1-1
CDR3 DNA: TGTGCCAGCAGTTTCTCCGGGGCCACTGAAGCTTTCTTT
CDR3 protein: CASSFSGATEAFF

clone size: -
V gene: TRBV30
D gene: -
J gene: TRBJ1-6
CDR3 DNA: TGTGCCTGGAGTGTACTTTCCGGGGGCACCCTCCACTTT
CDR3 protein: CAWSVLSGGTLHF

clone size: -
V gene: TRBV7-9
D gene: -
J gene: TRBJ1-2
CDR3 DNA: TGTGCCAGCAGCCTTGTCAGCAGCTATGGCTACACCTTC
CDR3 protein: CASSLVSSYGYTF

clone size: few
V gene: TRBV10-3
D gene: -
J gene: TRBJ1-5
CDR3 DNA: TGTGCCATCAGTGACAGGGTTAATCAGCCCCAGCATTTT
CDR3 protein: CAISDRVNQPQHF

clone size: -
V gene: TRBV20-1
D gene: -
J gene: TRBJ2-3
CDR3 DNA: TGCAGTGCCCAAGGACGGGGCCTCCGCACGCAGTATTTT
CDR3 protein: CSAQGRGLRTQYF

clone size: -
V gene: TRBV4-3
D gene: -
J gene: TRBJ1-3
CDR3 DNA: TGCGCCAGCAGCCAAGGAAAAGGACGGGGTGGAAACACCATATATTTT
CDR3 protein: CASSQGKGRGGNTIYF

clone size: -
V gene: TRBV24-1
D gene: -
J gene: TRBJ2-3
CDR3 DNA: TGTGTCCCCGGGGGTAGCACAGATACGCAGTATTTT
CDR3 protein: CVPGGSTDTQYF

clone size: -
V gene: TRBV19
D gene: -
J gene: TRBJ2-5
CDR3 DNA: TGTGCCAGTAGTATAATGTACCAAGAGACCCAGTACTTC
CDR3 protein: CASSIMYQETQYF

clone size: few
V gene: TRBV11-2
D gene: -
J gene: TRBJ1-2
CDR3 DNA: TGTGCCAGCAGCTTAAATAAGTATGGCTACACCTTC
CDR3 protein: CASSLNKYGYTF

clone size: -
V gene: TRBV13
D gene: -
J gene: TRBJ1-2
CDR3 DNA: TGTGCCAGCAGCTTAGGCCCTACCTATGGCTACACCTTC
CDR3 protein: CASSLGPTYGYTF

clone size: once
V gene: TRBV4-2
D gene: -
J gene: TRBJ1-3
CDR3 DNA: TGTGCCAGCAGCCAAGTTTATGGGGGTAGCTCTGGAAACACCATATATTTT
CDR3 protein: CASSQVYGGSSGNTIYF

clone size: -
V gene: TRBV7-2
D gene: TRBD2
J gene: TRBJ2-7
CDR3 DNA: TGTGCCAGCAGCTTTAGCGGGGGTCGATACGAGCAGTACTTC
CDR3 protein: CASSFSGGRYEQYF

clone size: few
V gene: TRBV24-1
D gene: TRBD2
J gene: TRBJ2-3
CDR3 DNA: TGTGCCACCAGTGCCGCCCGGGGACTAGCGTCTAGCACAGATACGCAGTATTTT
CDR3 protein: CATSAARGLASSTDTQYF

clone size: few
V gene: TRBV7-2
D gene: -
J gene: TRBJ1-5
CDR3 DNA: TGTGCCAGCAGCTTCGCAGGTCATAGCAATCAGCCCCAGCATTTT
CDR3 protein: CASSFAGHSNQPQHF

clone size: -
V gene: TRBV5-6
D gene: -
J gene: TRBJ1-2
CDR3 DNA: TGTGCCAGCAGCATGGACCCTGCGGGAGGCGGCTATGGCTACACCTTC
CDR3 protein: CASSMDPAGGGYGYTF

clone size: many
V gene: TRBV5-1
D gene: -
J gene: TRBJ2-3
CDR3 DNA: TGCGCCAGCAGCTTGGGAGGAAGTTCTACAGATACGCAGTATTTT
CDR3 protein: CASSLGGSSTDTQYF

clone size: -
V gene: TRBV5-1
D gene: -
J gene: TRBJ2-5
CDR3 DNA: TGCGCCAGCAGGGGGGCCCCCGGGGGCCAAGAGACCCAGTACTTC
CDR3 protein: CASRGAPGGQETQYF

clone size: few
V gene: TRBV12-3/TRBV12-4
D gene: TRBD1
J gene: TRBJ2-1
CDR3 DNA: TGTGCCAGCAGATCTTATGACAGGGGAAATGAGCAGTTCTTC
CDR3 protein: CASRSYDRGNEQFF

clone size: few
V gene: TRBV5-6
D gene: -
J gene: TRBJ1-4
CDR3 DNA: TGTGCCAGCAGCTCCTTAACGACCATAAATGAAAAACTGTTTTTT
CDR3 protein: CASSSLTTINEKLFF

clone size: -
V gene: TRBV28
D gene: TRBD2
J gene: TRBJ2-5
CDR3 DNA: TGTGCCAGCAGTTTGGCGGCTAGCGGGGACCAAGAGACCCAGTACTTC
CDR3 protein: CASSLAASGDQETQYF

clone size: many
V gene: TRBV12-3/TRBV12-4
D gene: -
J gene: TRBJ2-5
CDR3 DNA: TGTGCCAGCAGAACGGTCGGCGCCTTCAGGACCCAGTACTTC
CDR3 protein: CASRTVGAFRTQYF

clone size: few
V gene: TRBV7-9
D gene: -
J gene: TRBJ2-1
CDR3 DNA: TGTGCCAGCAGCTTAAACCCCGTGGGGTCCTACAATGAGCAGTTCTTC
CDR3 protein: CASSLNPVGSYNEQFF

clone size: few
V gene: TRBV9
D gene: -
J gene: TRBJ2-5
CDR3 DNA: TGTGCCAGCAGCCCCAATGTGAGGGGATCCCTCAGTCAGTACTTC
CDR3 protein: CASSPNVRGSLSQYF

clone size: few
V gene: TRBV4-1
D gene: -
J gene: TRBJ1-4
CDR3 DNA: TGCGCCAGCAGCCAGGGGGGGAGGAATGAAAAACTGTTTTTT
CDR3 protein: CASSQGGRNEKLFF

clone size: few
V gene: TRBV30
D gene: -
J gene: TRBJ1-5
CDR3 DNA: TGTGCCTGGAGTACAGATACAGGGCTCAATCAGCCCCAGCATTTT
CDR3 protein: CAWSTDTGLNQPQHF

clone size: -
V gene: TRBV7-8
D gene: -
J gene: TRBJ1-6
CDR3 DNA: TGTGCCAGCAGCCAGGACCTTTGGGGATCACCCCTCCACTTT
CDR3 protein: CASSQDLWGSPLHF

clone size: -
V gene: TRBV12-5
D gene: TRBD2
J gene: TRBJ2-2
CDR3 DNA: TGTGCTAGTGGTCAGAGCGGGGCCAACACCGGGGAGCTGGTTTTT
CDR3 protein: CASGQSGANTGELVF

clone size: once
V gene: TRBV4-3
D gene: TRBD1
J gene: TRBJ1-4
CDR3 DNA: TGCGCCAGCAGCCAAGGGTCAGCGGGACAGGAAAATGAAAAACTGTTTTTT
CDR3 protein: CASSQGSAGQENEKLFF

clone size: few
V gene: TRBV20-1
D gene: -
J gene: TRBJ1-2
CDR3 DNA: TGCAGTGCTAAGACCGGCACCGGGGGCTACACCTTC
CDR3 protein: CSAKTGTGGYTF

clone size: few
V gene: TRBV7-9
D gene: -
J gene: TRBJ2-4
CDR3 DNA: TGTGCCAGCAGCCTGTCGGGAGACATTCAGTACTTC
CDR3 protein: CASSLSGDIQYF

clone size: few
V gene: TRBV18
D gene: -
J gene: TRBJ2-5
CDR3 DNA: TGTGCCAGCTCACTCCCGGGACGTCCCCAAGAGACCCAGTACTTC
CDR3 protein: CASSLPGRPQETQYF

clone size: few
V gene: TRBV7-2
D gene: TRBD1
J gene: TRBJ2-7
CDR3 DNA: TGTGCCAGCAGCTTAGGCGGACAGGGAGACTACGAGCAGTACTTC
CDR3 protein: CASSLGGQGDYEQYF

clone size: many
V gene: TRBV7-9
D gene: -
J gene: TRBJ2-1
CDR3 DNA: TGTGCCAGCAGCATCCAGAGGGGCTCAACCTACAATGAGCAGTTCTTC
CDR3 protein: CASSIQRGSTYNEQFF

clone size: few
V gene: TRBV11-2
D gene: TRBD1
J gene: TRBJ1-1
CDR3 DNA: TGTGCCAGCAGCCCCCGGACAGGGGAAGGCACTGAAGCTTTCTTT
CDR3 protein: CASSPRTGEGTEAFF

clone size: many
V gene: TRBV18
D gene: -
J gene: TRBJ1-6
CDR3 DNA: TGTGCCAGCTCTCTAAGCGTGGGGGAAAATTCACCCCTCCACTTT
CDR3 protein: CASSLSVGENSPLHF

clone size: many
V gene: TRBV4-1
D gene: -
J gene: TRBJ2-3
CDR3 DNA: TGCGCCAGCAGCCAAGAAGCACAGCCTAGCACAGATACGCAGTATTTT
CDR3 protein: CASSQEAQPSTDTQYF

clone size: few
V gene: TRBV7-6
D gene: -
J gene: TRBJ2-3
CDR3 DNA: TGTGCCAGCAGCTTCGGACCCACCCTCAGGGCGTATTTT
CDR3 protein: CASSFGPTLRAYF

clone size: -
V gene: TRBV12-3/TRBV12-4
D gene: -
J gene: TRBJ1-1
CDR3 DNA: TGTGCCAGCAAGCCGGAGGTTTACATGAACACTGAAGCTTTCTTT
CDR3 protein: CASKPEVYMNTEAFF

clone size: many
V gene: TRBV4-2
D gene: TRBD2
J gene: TRBJ2-5
CDR3 DNA: TGTGCCAGCAGCCAAGAGGAGCGGGGGGGAGAGACCCAGTACTTC
CDR3 protein: CASSQEERGGETQYF

clone size: -
V gene: TRBV12-3/TRBV12-4
D gene: -
J gene: TRBJ1-5
CDR3 DNA: TGTGCCAGCAGTTTAAGGGACTATCAGCCCCAGCATTTT
CDR3 protein: CASSLRDYQPQHF

clone size: -
V gene: TRBV6-2/TRBV6-3
D gene: -
J gene: TRBJ1-1
CDR3 DNA: TGTGCCAGCAGTTCTCGCCGCCGGCCAAACTCGATGAACACTGAAGCTTTCTTT
CDR3 protein: CASSSRRRPNSMNTEAFF

clone size: few
V gene: TRBV19
D gene: TRBD1
J gene: TRBJ2-7
CDR3 DNA: TGTGCCAGTAGGTCCGGGACAGCGGCTTCCTACGAGCAGTACTTC
CDR3 protein: CASRSGTAASYEQYF

clone size: -
V gene: TRBV9
D gene: -
J gene: TRBJ1-3
CDR3 DNA: TGTGCCAGAACCCCGGGGGGGGGGAATGGAAACACCATATATTTT
CDR3 protein: CARTPGGGNGNTIYF

clone size: many
V gene: TRBV20-1
D gene: -
J gene: TRBJ1-1
CDR3 DNA: TGCAGTGCTAGCTCCTCGGGCCGGAACACTGAAGCTTTCTTT
CDR3 protein: CSASSSGRNTEAFF